The 18 T cell receptor beta chains listed next were all sequenced from one sample in a study of tumor-infiltrating lymphocytes in primary liver carcinoma. Total RNA (around 500 ng) served as template for TCR beta cDNA synthesis primed by a constant-region primer. Three nested multiplex PCR rounds, a slightly modified ARM-PCR method, built the TCR beta libraries. TRBV1-TRBV30 forward and Cbeta reverse primers drove the first two roughly 10-cycle rounds. Each CDR3 protein is one row after TCRdb ran MiXCR on the multiplex PCR reads. The repertoire consists of 300,000 to 400,000 distinct CDR3 sequences, with about 65% occurring once and the leading ten covering about 6%. Blood RNA was derived from unsorted whole blood, and germline DNA was extracted too. The sample consisted of peripheral blood. The receptors here all came from a man in his forties or fifties with primary liver carcinoma and hepatitis B virus infection.

Comment on this clonotype: A much larger clonotype is one base distant, so this may be a read error. This chain uses TRBV12-3 or TRBV12-4 with TRBJ2-7; 10 nucleotides line up with TRBD2. Trimming cost V 7 bases and J 4 bases; bases outside gene matches: 4. CDR3 length: 13 residues. The CDR3 region has the DNA TGTGCCAGCAAAACTAGCGGGACGTACGAGCAGTACTTC. It encodes CASKTSGTYEQYF.

This clonotype was detected only once. This CDR3 fails to terminate in the conserved phenylalanine or tryptophan, so it likely reflects a read error. The chain recombines TRBV6-6 with TRBJ2-3; unclear D gene. CDR3 length: 13 residues. Germline CDR1 reads MNHNY; CDR2 reads SVGAGI (reference sequence). V shed 10 bases and J shed 3 bases, with 14 bases lying between them. As DNA, the CDR3 is TGTGCCACACAGACTGGCAAAACAGATACGCAGTATATT. Its protein product is CATQTGKTDTQYI.

The chain uses TRBV7-3 and TRBJ2-2; a possible D gene is TRBD2 (6 bases). This CDR3 region has 16 residues. Between the trimmed V and J ends, which lost 3 bases and 7 bases, there was a span of 18 bases. Per the germline V gene, CDR1 is SGHTA and CDR2 is FQGTGA. The chain's CDR3 is CASSLIGSVSDGELFF. For the CDR3, the DNA is TGTGCCAGCAGCTTGATCGGGAGTGTGTCGGACGGGGAGCTGTTTTTT.

The chain couples TRBV24-1 to TRBJ2-1, with D hard to call. V lost 5 bases and J 4 bases, leaving 11 bases between the germline ends. This CDR3 has 14 residues. Germline V CDR1 and CDR2: KGHDR, SFDVKD. Written as DNA, the CDR3 is TGTGCCACCAGTGGGGGATTCCCTTACAATGAGCAGTTCTTC. Its translation is CATSGGFPYNEQFF.

At least ten counts were recorded for this clonotype. The V call is TRBV6-5, the J call TRBJ1-2, with TRBD1 matching 7 bases. The germline V gene has CDR1 MNHEY and CDR2 SVGAGI. J lost 2 bases, V lost 6 bases, and 3 bases had no gene match. The length of the CDR3 is 13 residues. In nucleotides, the CDR3 is TGTGCCAGCAGACCGACAGGGAACTATGGCTACACCTTC. This encodes CASRPTGNYGYTF.

As regards this clonotype: It is likely a read error, because the conserved phenylalanine at the end of the CDR3 is missing. The chain uses TRBV11-3 and TRBJ2-7, with 7 bases matching TRBD1. Germline CDR1 is SGHNT and CDR2 is YENEEA. This CDR3 is built from 14 residues. The CDR3 here is CASSKDRASYEQYL. The CDR3 DNA reads TGTGCCAGCAGCAAAGACAGGGCAAGCTACGAACAGTACCTC.

As regards this clonotype: A much larger clone differs from this one at a single base, so this may be a read error. The rearrangement joins TRBV6-5 to TRBJ1-2; 8 nucleotides line up with TRBD1. CDR3 length: 16 amino acids. J gave up 7 bases and V 0 bases, and 10 bases lay outside the gene matches. Germline V gene sequence: CDR1 MNHEY, CDR2 SVGAGI. CDR3 residues: CASSYSVLGQGGGYTF. The CDR3 DNA reads TGTGCCAGCAGTTACTCCGTCCTAGGACAGGGAGGTGGCTACACCTTC.

The chain employs TRBV6-6 and TRBJ1-2; TRBD1 matches at 7 bases. The V and J ends lost 2 bases and 4 bases, in that order; junction bases with no gene match: 7. This CDR3 contains 15 residues. Germline assignment: CDR1 MNHNY and CDR2 SVGAGI (reference sequence). CDR3 sequence (DNA): TGTGCCAGCAGTTACACAACCGGGACAGCCTATGGCTACACCTTC. Translated: CASSYTTGTAYGYTF.

A word on this clonotype: A single base separates this from a much larger clone, so it may be a read error. V gene TRBV6-5 combines with J gene TRBJ1-1, with D uncertain. Germline V gives CDR1 MNHEY, CDR2 SVGAGI. The CDR3 is 14 residues long. Deletions cut 5 bases from V and 2 bases from J, with 12 bases between. CDR3 nucleotide sequence: TGTGCCAGCAGTATGGGATGTAGCAACACTGAAGCTTTCTTT. Translating it yields CASSMGCSNTEAFF.

Only a few counts were recorded for this clonotype. Given a much more abundant clone one base away, this may be a read error. The final CDR3 position lacks the conserved phenylalanine or tryptophan, pointing to a likely read error. The chain uses TRBV4-2 and TRBJ2-1; 8 bases map to TRBD2. The ends lost 1 base at V and 2 bases at J; junction bases unmatched: 4. The CDR3 is made up of 16 amino acids. From germline, CDR1 is LGHNA and CDR2 YNFKEQ. The CDR3, as DNA: TGTGCCAGCAGCCAAGTTCCGGGACTAGCCTACAATGAGCAGTTCTCC. Encoded protein: CASSQVPGLAYNEQFS.

This clonotype showed up many times. This chain links TRBV6-5 with TRBJ2-7; D possibly corresponds to TRBD2 (6 bases). The CDR3 runs to 16 residues. V was pared by 0 bases and J by 2 bases, with 14 bases between. Germline V gene data show CDR1 as MNHEY and CDR2 as SVGAGI. The CDR3 spells CASSYSLSGLTYEQYF. The CDR3 bases are TGTGCCAGCAGTTACTCGCTTTCGGGACTGACCTACGAGCAGTACTTC.

The chain links TRBV6-6 to TRBJ2-2; D call uncertain. The CDR3 runs to 12 residues. CDR1 is MNHNY, CDR2 SVGAGI, per germline (reference sequence). This CDR3 reads CDGRHNTGELFF. DNA for the CDR3: TGTGACGGCAGACACAACACCGGGGAGCTGTTTTTT.

Details on this clonotype: Germline and junction disagree at one end, which may indicate a read error. The genes are TRBV11-1 and TRBJ1-1, with unresolved D. Germline CDR1 reads SGHAT; CDR2 reads FQDESV (reference sequence). CDR3 length: 14 residues. In DNA form, the CDR3 reads TGTGCCAGCAGCTTATTCAAGTCGAACACTGAAGCTTGCTTT. It translates to CASSLFKSNTEACF.

On this clonotype itself: Likely a read error: the CDR3 ends without its conserved phenylalanine or tryptophan. The chain links TRBV12-3 or TRBV12-4 to TRBJ1-3; D gene ambiguous. CDR3 size: 14 residues. The CDR3 DNA reads TGTACCAGCAGTTTTACGAGCTCTGGAAACACCATATATTGT. Translating it yields CTSSFTSSGNTIYC.

This clonotype came up a few times. The J gene is TRBJ1-3, the V gene TRBV4-1, with D possibly being TRBD1 (5 bases). The V end was cut by 0 bases, the J end by 0 bases, with 21 bases between. CDR1 is MGHRA and CDR2 is YSYEKL in the germline V gene. This CDR3 is 20 amino acids long. The CDR3 coding sequence is TGCGCCAGCAGCCAAGATCGGGGTGGGACCGTACGAAGCTCTGGAAACACCATATATTTT. It codes for CASSQDRGGTVRSSGNTIYF.

This clonotype was seen ten or more times. The V gene is TRBV5-5, the J gene TRBJ2-7, with no clear D. The CDR3 totals 13 residues. Per germline, CDR1 SGHKS and CDR2 YYEKEE (reference sequence). The V and J ends lost 3 bases and 2 bases respectively, with 9 bases between them. CDR3 sequence reads: CASSSGVAYEQYF. The CDR3 DNA reads TGTGCCAGCAGCTCTGGGGTTGCCTACGAGCAGTACTTC.

Turning to this clonotype: The CDR3 carries no conserved terminal phenylalanine or tryptophan, so it likely arises from a read error. The DNA is left out, because the CDR3 cannot be placed on it with certainty; the CDR3 is given as TCRdb lists it. This chain connects TRBV28 to TRBJ2-4; TRBD1, the table's D call, lacks a check against the DNA. Counting both end residues, the CDR3 totals 12 amino acids. Germline V CDR1 and CDR2: MDHEN, SYDVKM. The CDR3 spells CASSTNGRGLSI.

V and J are TRBV7-9 and TRBJ2-1; maybe TRBD1 (6 bases). Germline CDR1 reads SEHNR; CDR2 reads FQNEAQ (reference sequence). This CDR3 spans 15 amino acids. V lost 2 bases and J 5 bases, leaving 13 bases between the germline ends. CDR3 sequence: CASSLRGFRNNEQFF. In DNA form, the CDR3 reads TGTGCCAGCAGCTTAAGGGGGTTTAGGAACAATGAGCAGTTCTTC.